One T cell receptor (beta chain) is described in this entry. The antigen is unknown. This sample was taken from a study of blood T cells in healthy people across ages. Broader study findings: Per-million-T-cell TCR beta diversity fell roughly linearly with age.

A second PCR of about 7 to 12 cycles used a sample-barcoded 5' primer and a J-beta primer mix. TCRdb passed the 5' RACE reads through MiXCR, listing each CDR3 protein once. Of some 1.5 million distinct CDR3 sequences detected, roughly 30% appear once; the ten largest clones hold around 7.7%. All donors came from Russia, were Caucasian and healthy, and spanned ages about 6 to 100. Drawn from each donor were 8.5 to 10 milliliters of peripheral blood. The V segment lost 2 bases and the J segment 5 bases; nucleotides outside the gene matches: 19. The CDR3 extends over 19 amino acids. Germline V gives CDR1 KGHDR, CDR2 SFDVKD.

The chain recombines TRBV24-1 with TRBJ1-2; 7 bases align to TRBD1. Sample: blood. This receptor was obtained from a woman aged 30 to 39 in good health. The CDR3 sequence is CATSDSRQQDFGTVYGYTF. The CDR3 DNA reads TGTGCCACCAGTGATTCACGGCAACAGGACTTCGGGACAGTGTATGGCTACACCTTC.